Sequencing of this T cell receptor (beta chain) was carried out in a study of T cells after yellow fever vaccination. Regarding the study as a whole: Most primary-vaccination clones recurred post-booster (roughly 96% CD4, over 70% CD8).

MiXCR was run by TCRdb on the 5' RACE reads, yielding one entry per CDR3 protein. Of approximately 240,000 distinct CDR3 sequences listed, over 3% are singletons. The CDR3 is made up of 15 amino acids. The germline gives CDR1 SSHAT, CDR2 FNYEAQ (reference sequence). This clonotype was recorded many times. Its antigen is not known. An end of the junction differs from the germline gene, which may be a read error. Source: PBMCs, taken 15 days after the yellow fever booster vaccination. This clonotype was obtained from a man in his late teens or twenties who received the YFV17D yellow fever vaccine. The rearrangement uses TRBV7-7 and TRBJ2-5; 10 nucleotides match TRBD1. CDR3 sequence reads: CASSVDRGHGETQYF. The CDR3 DNA follows: TGTGCTAGCAGCGTAGACAGGGGGCACGGGGAGACCCAGTACTTC.